This paragraph covers one T cell receptor beta chain sequence. These data are taken from a study of blood T cell repertoires in COVID-19. On the study more broadly: Sites across the United States, Italy and Spain contributed samples from acute and convalescent COVID-19.

Trimming took 3 bases from V and 4 from J; bases not matched to a gene: 4. Germline V gives CDR1 LGHDT, CDR2 YNNKEL (reference sequence). The length of the CDR3 is 16 residues. Clones were sequenced by immunoSEQ multiplex PCR, and TCRdb holds only the in-frame ones, with some missing. The table includes hundreds of thousands of clones, over 80% detected once. The J gene is TRBJ2-5, the V gene TRBV3-1 (or the pseudogene TRBV3-2); the match to TRBD2 covers 14 bases. Material for sequencing was PBMCs or T cells enriched from blood (not recorded which). The clonotype was recovered from a woman aged 18-29 years who had recovered from COVID-19. CDR3 residues: CASSQAGTSGGETQYF. CDR3 nucleotide sequence: TGTGCCAGCAGCCAGGCCGGGACTAGCGGGGGAGAGACCCAGTACTTC.